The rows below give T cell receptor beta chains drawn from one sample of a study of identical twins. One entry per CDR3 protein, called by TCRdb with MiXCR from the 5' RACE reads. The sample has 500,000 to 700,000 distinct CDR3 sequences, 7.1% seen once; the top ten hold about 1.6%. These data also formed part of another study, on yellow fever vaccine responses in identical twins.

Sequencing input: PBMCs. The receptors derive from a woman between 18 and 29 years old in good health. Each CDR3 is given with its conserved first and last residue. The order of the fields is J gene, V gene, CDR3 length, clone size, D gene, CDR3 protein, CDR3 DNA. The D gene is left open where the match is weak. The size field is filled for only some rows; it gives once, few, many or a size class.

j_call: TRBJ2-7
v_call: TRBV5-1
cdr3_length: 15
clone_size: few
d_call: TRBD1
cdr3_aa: CASSVQGDRVYEQYF
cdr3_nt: TGCGCCAGCAGCGTGCAGGGGGACAGGGTTTACGAGCAGTACTTC

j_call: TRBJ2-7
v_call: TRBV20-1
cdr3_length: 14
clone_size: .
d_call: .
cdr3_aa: CSASLDREGGEQYF
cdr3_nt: TGCAGTGCTAGCTTAGACAGGGAGGGGGGGGAGCAGTACTTC

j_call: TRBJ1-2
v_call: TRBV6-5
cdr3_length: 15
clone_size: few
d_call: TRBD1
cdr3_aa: CASSYSPTGSYGYTF
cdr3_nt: TGTGCCAGCAGTTACTCCCCGACAGGGAGCTATGGCTACACCTTC

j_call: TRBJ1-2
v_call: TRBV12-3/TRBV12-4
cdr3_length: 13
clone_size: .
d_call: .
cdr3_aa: CASSLRELNGYTF
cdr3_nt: TGTGCCAGCAGTTTGCGGGAGTTAAATGGCTACACCTTC

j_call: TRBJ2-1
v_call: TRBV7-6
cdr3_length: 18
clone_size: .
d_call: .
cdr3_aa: CASSSSRLEGSSYNEQFF
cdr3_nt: TGTGCCAGCAGCTCTAGCCGCTTAGAGGGAAGCTCCTACAATGAGCAGTTCTTC

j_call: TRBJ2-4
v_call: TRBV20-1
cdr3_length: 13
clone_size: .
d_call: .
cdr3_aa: CSASRDTQNIQYF
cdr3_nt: TGCAGTGCCTCAAGGGACACTCAAAACATTCAGTACTTC

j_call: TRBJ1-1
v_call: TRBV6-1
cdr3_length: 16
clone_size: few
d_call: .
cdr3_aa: CASSGGGRSGNTEAFF
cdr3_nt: TGTGCCAGCAGTGGAGGTGGCCGTTCAGGGAACACTGAAGCTTTCTTT

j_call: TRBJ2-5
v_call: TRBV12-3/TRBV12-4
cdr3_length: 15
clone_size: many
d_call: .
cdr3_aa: CASSLAGASQETQYF
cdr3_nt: TGTGCCAGCAGTTTAGCGGGAGCCTCCCAAGAGACCCAGTACTTC

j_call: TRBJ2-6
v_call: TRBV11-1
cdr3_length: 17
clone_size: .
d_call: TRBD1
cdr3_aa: CASSFDGTASGANVLTF
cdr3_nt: TGTGCCAGCAGCTTCGACGGGACAGCCTCTGGGGCCAACGTCCTGACTTTC

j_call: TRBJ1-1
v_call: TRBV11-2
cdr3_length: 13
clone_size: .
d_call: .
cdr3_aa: CAGQQAPNTEAFF
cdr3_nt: TGTGCCGGGCAACAGGCCCCGAACACTGAAGCTTTCTTT

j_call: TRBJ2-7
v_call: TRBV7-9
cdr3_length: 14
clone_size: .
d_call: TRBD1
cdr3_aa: CASSFGRGLHEQYF
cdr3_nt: TGTGCCAGCAGCTTCGGCAGGGGGCTACACGAGCAGTACTTC

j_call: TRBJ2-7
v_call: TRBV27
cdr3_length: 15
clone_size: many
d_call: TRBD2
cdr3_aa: CASSPGTSGAYEQYF
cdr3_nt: TGTGCCAGCAGTCCCGGGACTAGCGGGGCCTACGAGCAGTACTTC

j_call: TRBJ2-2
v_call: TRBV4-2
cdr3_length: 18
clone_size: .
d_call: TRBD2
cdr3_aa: CASSQDQGLAGQTGELFF
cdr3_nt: TGTGCCAGCAGCCAAGATCAGGGACTAGCGGGACAGACCGGGGAGCTGTTTTTT

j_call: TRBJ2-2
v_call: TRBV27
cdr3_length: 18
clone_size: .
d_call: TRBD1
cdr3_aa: CASSRVRDRVSGTGELFF
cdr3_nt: TGTGCCAGCAGTCGGGTACGGGACAGGGTGTCGGGCACCGGGGAGCTGTTTTTT

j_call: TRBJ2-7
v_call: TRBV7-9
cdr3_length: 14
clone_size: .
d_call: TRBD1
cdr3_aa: CASSWDRGDYEQYF
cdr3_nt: TGTGCCAGCAGCTGGGACAGGGGGGATTACGAGCAGTACTTC

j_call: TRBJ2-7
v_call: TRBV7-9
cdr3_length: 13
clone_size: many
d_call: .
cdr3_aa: CASTGLPAYEQYF
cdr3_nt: TGTGCCAGCACGGGACTCCCGGCCTACGAGCAGTACTTC

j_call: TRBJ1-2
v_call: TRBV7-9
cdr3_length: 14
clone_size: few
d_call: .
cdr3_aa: CASSLQGGLEGYTF
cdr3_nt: TGTGCCAGCAGCTTACAGGGCGGGTTGGAAGGCTACACCTTC

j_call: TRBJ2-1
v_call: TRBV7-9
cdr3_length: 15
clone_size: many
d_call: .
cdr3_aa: CASSLGAGFSNEQFF
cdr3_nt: TGTGCCAGCAGCTTAGGGGCAGGGTTCAGCAATGAGCAGTTCTTC

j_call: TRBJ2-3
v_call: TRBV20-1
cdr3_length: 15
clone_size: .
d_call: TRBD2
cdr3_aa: CSARALAGVKDTQYF
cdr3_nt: TGCAGTGCTAGAGCACTAGCGGGGGTCAAAGATACGCAGTATTTT

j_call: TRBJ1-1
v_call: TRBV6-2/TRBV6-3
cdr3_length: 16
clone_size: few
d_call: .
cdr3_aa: CASSYSSTNLNTEAFF
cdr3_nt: TGTGCCAGCAGTTACTCGAGTACCAACTTGAACACTGAAGCTTTCTTT

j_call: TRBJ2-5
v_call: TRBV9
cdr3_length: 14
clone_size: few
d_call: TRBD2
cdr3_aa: CASSPRGREETQYF
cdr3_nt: TGTGCCAGCAGCCCGAGAGGGAGGGAAGAGACCCAGTACTTC

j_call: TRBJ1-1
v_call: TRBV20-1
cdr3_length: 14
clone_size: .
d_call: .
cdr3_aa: CSALGSLVNTEAFF
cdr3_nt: TGCAGTGCGCTAGGGAGCCTAGTGAACACTGAAGCTTTCTTT

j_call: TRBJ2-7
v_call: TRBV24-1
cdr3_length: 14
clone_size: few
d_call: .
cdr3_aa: CATSDLSRPYEQYF
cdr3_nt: TGTGCCACCAGTGATTTGAGCAGGCCATACGAGCAGTACTTC

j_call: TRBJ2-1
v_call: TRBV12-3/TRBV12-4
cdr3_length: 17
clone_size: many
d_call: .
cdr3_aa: CASSTYHGTGAQGEQFF
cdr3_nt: TGTGCCAGCAGTACGTACCACGGGACTGGCGCCCAAGGGGAGCAGTTCTTC

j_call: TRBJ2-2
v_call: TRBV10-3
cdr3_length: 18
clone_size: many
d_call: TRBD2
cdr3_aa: CAISSGTSGRVWTGELFF
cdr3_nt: TGTGCCATCAGCTCCGGGACTAGCGGGAGGGTGTGGACCGGGGAGCTGTTTTTT

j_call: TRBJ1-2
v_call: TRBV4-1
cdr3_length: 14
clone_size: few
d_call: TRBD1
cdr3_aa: CASSQPTGGYGYTF
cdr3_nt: TGCGCCAGCAGCCAGCCCACAGGGGGGTATGGCTACACCTTC

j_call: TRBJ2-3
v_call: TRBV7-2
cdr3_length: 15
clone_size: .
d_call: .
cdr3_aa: CASSLKRASTDTQYF
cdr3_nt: TGTGCCAGCAGCCTCAAGCGGGCTAGTACAGATACGCAGTATTTT

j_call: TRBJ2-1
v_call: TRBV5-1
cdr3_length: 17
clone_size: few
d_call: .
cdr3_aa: CASSLKYSGRNYNEQFF
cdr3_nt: TGCGCCAGCAGCTTGAAATACAGCGGAAGAAATTACAATGAGCAGTTCTTC

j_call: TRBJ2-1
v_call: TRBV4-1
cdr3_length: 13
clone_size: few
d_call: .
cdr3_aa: CASSQGEQDEQFF
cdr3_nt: TGCGCCAGCAGCCAAGGGGAGCAGGACGAGCAGTTCTTC

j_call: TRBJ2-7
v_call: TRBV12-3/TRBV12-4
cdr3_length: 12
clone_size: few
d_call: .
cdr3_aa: CASSLSGNEQYF
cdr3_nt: TGTGCCAGCAGTTTGAGTGGGAACGAGCAGTACTTC

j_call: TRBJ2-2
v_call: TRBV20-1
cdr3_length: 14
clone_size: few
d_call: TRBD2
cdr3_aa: CSALLRGSTGELFF
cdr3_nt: TGCAGTGCCCTGTTGCGGGGGAGCACCGGGGAGCTGTTTTTT

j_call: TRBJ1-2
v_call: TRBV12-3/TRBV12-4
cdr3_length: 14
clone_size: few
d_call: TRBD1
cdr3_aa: CASTKTGVAYGYTF
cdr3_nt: TGTGCCAGCACCAAAACAGGGGTGGCGTATGGCTACACCTTC

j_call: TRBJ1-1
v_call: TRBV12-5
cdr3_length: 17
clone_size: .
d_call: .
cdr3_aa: CASAWTANSDANTEAFF
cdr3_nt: TGTGCTAGTGCTTGGACAGCAAATTCCGATGCGAACACTGAAGCTTTCTTT

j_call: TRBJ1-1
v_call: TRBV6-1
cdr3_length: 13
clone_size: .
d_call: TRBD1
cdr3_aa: CASMDRGGTEAFF
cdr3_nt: TGTGCCAGCATGGACAGGGGAGGCACTGAAGCTTTCTTT

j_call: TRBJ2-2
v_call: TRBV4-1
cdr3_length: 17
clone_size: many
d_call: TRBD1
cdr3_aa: CASSPLQGEFGTGELFF
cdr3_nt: TGCGCCAGCAGCCCATTACAGGGGGAGTTTGGCACCGGGGAGCTGTTTTTT

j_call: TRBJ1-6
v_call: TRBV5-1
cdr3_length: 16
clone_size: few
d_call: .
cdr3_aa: CASSLAPDTWGSPLHF
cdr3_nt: TGCGCCAGCAGCTTGGCCCCGGACACTTGGGGTTCACCCCTCCACTTT